This record looks at one T cell receptor (beta chain) sequence and its context. Its target antigen remains unknown. One base away there is no much larger clone; base qualities are not given. These data come from a study of cytomegalovirus exposure and HLA in healthy donors (dated 2017 in TCRdb). Some background on the complete study: The 666 repertoires of the first cohort and the roughly 110 validation repertoires were produced on the same platform, according to a later analysis. To predict cytomegalovirus infection status, the study combined high-throughput TCR immunosequencing, statistical association of individual TCRs with disease status, and machine learning. Along with the approximately 700-subject first cohort, a separate validation cohort of approximately 110 different subjects was used. The study aimed to test whether signatures of past pathogen exposure could be identified by cataloging public T cell receptors.

What the research found in general, with its limitations: While some public TCRs were present in many individuals, most TCR sequences turned up only very rarely across donors. Cytomegalovirus status was reported to be diagnosed by the classifier with high specificity and sensitivity in both the original and validation cohorts. The authors suggested that the approach could potentially be generalized to other disease states and immunological phenotypes. Three of the identified cytomegalovirus-associated TCR beta chains were confirmed in vitro to be specific for cytomegalovirus antigens. A later analysis had no HLA typing for the validation cohort, so co-occurrence there was scored across all 130 or so repertoires. The study gave a list of some 150 TCR beta chains associated with cytomegalovirus. Subsequent analysis determined that TCRs grouped into clusters in the first cohort also showed a tendency toward co-occurrence across the roughly 120 validation repertoires, and approximately 94% of cluster scores exceeded 0.

Receptor amplification or capture employed the immunoSEQ multiplex PCR assay. The paper's processing steps were these. A statistical classification framework was developed to diagnose cytomegalovirus status using the catalog of TCR beta chain sequences. The source is immuneACCESS, and TCRdb retained only in-frame sequences with V and J called. Part of the clones is not carried over; for the studies checked, unresolved V genes explain less than half of this, and the remainder is unexplained. V, J and clone size reflect that table, while D and trimming were determined from the DNA. This sample gives about 190,000 clones in total; around 86% of them show up just once. About 1.5% of the sample is taken by the ten largest. Measured from the cysteine to the phenylalanine, the CDR3 is 14 residues long. The only DNA kept is the CDR3, 42 bases in frame from the first base. From a lookup of the germline V gene, CDR1 and CDR2 are SGHRS and YFSETQ. The germline ends are 18 bases apart after V is trimmed by 6 bases and J by 5 bases.

Donors formed part of the validation cohort, which comprised over a hundred subjects and was distinct from the first cohort of 550 to 850 subjects. Sequencing was done on a sample of PBMCs. The receptor's source is a woman in her late teens or twenties in good health and CMV-seronegative. The sequence links TRBV5-1 to TRBJ2-7; TRBD1 is perhaps the D gene, given 5 matching bases. For the CDR3, the sequence is CASNWGRFGDEQYF. The nucleotide sequence is given as TGCGCCAGCAATTGGGGCAGATTTGGGGACGAGCAGTACTTC.